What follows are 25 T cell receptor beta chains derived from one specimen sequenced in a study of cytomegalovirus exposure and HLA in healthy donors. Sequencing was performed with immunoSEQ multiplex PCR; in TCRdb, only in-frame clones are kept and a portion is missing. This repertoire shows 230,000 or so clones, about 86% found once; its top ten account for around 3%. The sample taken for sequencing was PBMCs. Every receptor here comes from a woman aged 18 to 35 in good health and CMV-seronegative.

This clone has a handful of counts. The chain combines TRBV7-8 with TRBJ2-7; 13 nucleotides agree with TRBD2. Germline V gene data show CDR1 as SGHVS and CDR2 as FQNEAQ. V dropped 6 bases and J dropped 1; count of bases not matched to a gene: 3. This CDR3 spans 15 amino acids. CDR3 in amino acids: CASRTGLAGSYEQYF. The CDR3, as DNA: TGTGCCAGCAGGACGGGACTAGCGGGGTCCTACGAGCAGTACTTC.

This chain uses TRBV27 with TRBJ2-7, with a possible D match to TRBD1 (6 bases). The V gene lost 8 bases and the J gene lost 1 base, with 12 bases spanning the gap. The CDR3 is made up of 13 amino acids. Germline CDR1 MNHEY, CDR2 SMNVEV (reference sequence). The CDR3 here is CASRQQGSYEQYF. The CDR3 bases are TGTGCCAGCCGACAACAGGGATCCTACGAGCAGTACTTC.

The CDR3 bases are TGTGCCAGCAGCCCTAGGCTGAACACTGAAGCTTTCTTT. It encodes CASSPRLNTEAFF. The chain recombines TRBV9 with TRBJ1-1; D not resolved. This CDR3 contains 13 residues. Trimming shortened V by 4 bases and J by 0 bases, and 7 bases separated the two germline ends. Germline CDR1 reads SGDLS; CDR2 reads YYNGEE.

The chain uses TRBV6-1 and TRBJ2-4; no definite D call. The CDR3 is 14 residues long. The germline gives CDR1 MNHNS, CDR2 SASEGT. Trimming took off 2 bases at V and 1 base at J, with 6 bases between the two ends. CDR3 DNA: TGTGCCAGCAGTGAATTATTCGCCAAAAACATTCAGTACTTC. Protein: CASSELFAKNIQYF.

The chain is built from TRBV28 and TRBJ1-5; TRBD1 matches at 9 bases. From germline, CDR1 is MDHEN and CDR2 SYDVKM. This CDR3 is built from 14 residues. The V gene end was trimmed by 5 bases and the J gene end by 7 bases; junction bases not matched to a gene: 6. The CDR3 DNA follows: TGTGCCAGCAGTAACATGGACAGGGGCCAGCCCCAGCATTTT. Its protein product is CASSNMDRGQPQHF.

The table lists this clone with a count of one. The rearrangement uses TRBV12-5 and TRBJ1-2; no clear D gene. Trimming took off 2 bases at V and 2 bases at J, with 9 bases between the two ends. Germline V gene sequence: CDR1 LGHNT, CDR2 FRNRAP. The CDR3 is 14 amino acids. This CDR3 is CASGLSGNNYGYTF. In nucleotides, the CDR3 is TGTGCTAGTGGTTTGAGCGGAAACAACTATGGCTACACCTTC.

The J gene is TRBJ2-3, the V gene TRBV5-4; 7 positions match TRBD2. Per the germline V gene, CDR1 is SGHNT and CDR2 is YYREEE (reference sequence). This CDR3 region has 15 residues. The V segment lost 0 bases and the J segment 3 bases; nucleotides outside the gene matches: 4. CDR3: CASSLAGGGTDTQYF. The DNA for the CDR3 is TGTGCCAGCAGCTTGGCGGGGGGTGGGACAGATACGCAGTATTTT.

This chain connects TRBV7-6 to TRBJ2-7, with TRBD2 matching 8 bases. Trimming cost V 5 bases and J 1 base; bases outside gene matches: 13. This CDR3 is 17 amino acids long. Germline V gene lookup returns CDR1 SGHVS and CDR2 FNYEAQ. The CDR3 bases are TGTGCCAGCAGCACTTCTCCAAGCGGGAGCATGTCCTACGAGCAGTACTTC. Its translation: CASSTSPSGSMSYEQYF.

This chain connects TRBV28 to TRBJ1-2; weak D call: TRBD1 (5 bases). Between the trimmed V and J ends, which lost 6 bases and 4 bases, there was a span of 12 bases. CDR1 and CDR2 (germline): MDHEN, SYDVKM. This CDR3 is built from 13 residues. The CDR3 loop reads CASSITGPYGYTF. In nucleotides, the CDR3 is TGTGCCAGCAGCATAACAGGCCCCTATGGCTACACCTTC.

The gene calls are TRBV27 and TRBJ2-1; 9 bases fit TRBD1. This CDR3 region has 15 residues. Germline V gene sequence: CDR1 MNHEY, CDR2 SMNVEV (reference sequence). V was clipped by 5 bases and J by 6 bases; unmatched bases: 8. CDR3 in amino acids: CASSLRTGASNEQFF. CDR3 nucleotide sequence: TGTGCCAGCAGTCTGCGGACAGGGGCTAGCAATGAGCAGTTCTTC.

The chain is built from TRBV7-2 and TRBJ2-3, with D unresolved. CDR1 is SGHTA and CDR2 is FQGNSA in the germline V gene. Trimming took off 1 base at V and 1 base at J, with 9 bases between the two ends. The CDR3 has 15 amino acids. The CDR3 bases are TGTGCCAGCAGCTTAGGGAGTCTGGGCACAGATACGCAGTATTTT. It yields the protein CASSLGSLGTDTQYF.

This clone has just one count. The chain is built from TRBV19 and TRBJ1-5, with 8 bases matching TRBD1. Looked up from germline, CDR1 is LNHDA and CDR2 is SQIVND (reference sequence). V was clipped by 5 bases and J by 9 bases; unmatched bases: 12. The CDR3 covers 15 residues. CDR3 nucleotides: TGTGCCAGTAGTCCCAGTGGACAGGGTGTGGTGCCCCAGCATTTT. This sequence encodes CASSPSGQGVVPQHF.

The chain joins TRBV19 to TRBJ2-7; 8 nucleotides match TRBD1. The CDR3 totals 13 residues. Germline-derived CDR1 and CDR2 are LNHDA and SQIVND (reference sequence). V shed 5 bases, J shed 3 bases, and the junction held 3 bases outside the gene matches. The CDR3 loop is CASSVTGDYEQYF. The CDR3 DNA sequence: TGTGCCAGTAGTGTGACAGGGGACTACGAGCAGTACTTC. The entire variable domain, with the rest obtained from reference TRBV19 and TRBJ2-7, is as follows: DGGITQSPKYLFRKEGQNVTLSCEQNLNHDAMYWYRQDPGQGLRLIYYSQIVNDFQKGDIAEGYSVSREKKESFPLTVTSAQKNPTAFYLCASSVTGDYEQYFGPGTRLTVT.

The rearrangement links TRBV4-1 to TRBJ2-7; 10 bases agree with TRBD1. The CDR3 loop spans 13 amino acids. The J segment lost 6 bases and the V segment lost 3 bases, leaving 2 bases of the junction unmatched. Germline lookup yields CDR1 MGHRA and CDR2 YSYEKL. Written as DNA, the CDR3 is TGCGCCAGCAGCCAGACAGGGGGCCGCGAGCAGTACTTC. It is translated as CASSQTGGREQYF.

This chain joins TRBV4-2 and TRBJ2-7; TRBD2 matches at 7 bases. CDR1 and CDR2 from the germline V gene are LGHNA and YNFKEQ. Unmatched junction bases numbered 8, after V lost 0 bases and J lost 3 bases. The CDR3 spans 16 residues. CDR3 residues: CASSQDNREGRYEQYF. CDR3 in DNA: TGTGCCAGCAGCCAAGATAATAGGGAGGGCCGCTACGAGCAGTACTTC.

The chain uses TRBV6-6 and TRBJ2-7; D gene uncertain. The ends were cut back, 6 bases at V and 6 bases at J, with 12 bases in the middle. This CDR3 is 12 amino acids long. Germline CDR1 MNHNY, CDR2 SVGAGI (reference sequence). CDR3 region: CASSLVSSEQYF. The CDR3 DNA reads TGTGCCAGCAGCTTAGTTAGTAGCGAGCAGTACTTC.

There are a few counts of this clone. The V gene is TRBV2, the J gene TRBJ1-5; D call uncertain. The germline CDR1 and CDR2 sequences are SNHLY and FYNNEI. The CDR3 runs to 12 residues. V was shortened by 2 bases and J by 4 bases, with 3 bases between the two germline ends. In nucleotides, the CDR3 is TGTGCCAGCAGTGAACGTAATCAGCCCCAGCATTTT. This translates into CASSERNQPQHF.

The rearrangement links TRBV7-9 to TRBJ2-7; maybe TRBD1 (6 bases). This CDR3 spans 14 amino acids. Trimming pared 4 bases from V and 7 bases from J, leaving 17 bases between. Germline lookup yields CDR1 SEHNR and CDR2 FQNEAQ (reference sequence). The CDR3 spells CASSSRTVSGEQYF. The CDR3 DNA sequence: TGTGCCAGCAGCTCCCGGACAGTTTCAGGGGAGCAGTACTTC. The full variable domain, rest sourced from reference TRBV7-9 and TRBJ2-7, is DTGVSQNPRHKITKRGQNVTFRCDPISEHNRLYWYRQTLGQGPEFLTYFQNEAQLEKSRLLSDRFSAERPKGSFSTLEIQRTEQGDSAMYLCASSSRTVSGEQYFGPGTRLTVT.

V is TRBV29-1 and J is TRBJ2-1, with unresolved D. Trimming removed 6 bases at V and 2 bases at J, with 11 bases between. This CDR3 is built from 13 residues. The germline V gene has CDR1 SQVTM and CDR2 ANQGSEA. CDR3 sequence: CSVMAHPYNEQFF. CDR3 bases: TGCAGCGTAATGGCACACCCCTACAATGAGCAGTTCTTC.

CDR3 loop: CASSEAYADTEAFF. CDR3 nucleotide sequence: TGTGCCAGCAGTGAAGCCTACGCGGACACTGAAGCTTTCTTT. The V call is TRBV25-1, the J call TRBJ1-1, with D unresolved. The CDR3 covers 14 residues. The V gene lost 2 bases and the J gene lost 3 bases, with 10 bases spanning the gap. Per the germline V gene, CDR1 is MGHDK and CDR2 is SYGVNS.

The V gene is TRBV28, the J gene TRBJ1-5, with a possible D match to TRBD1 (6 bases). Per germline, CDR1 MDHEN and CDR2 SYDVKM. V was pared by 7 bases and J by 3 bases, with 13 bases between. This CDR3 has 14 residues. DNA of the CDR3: TGTGCCAGCACCCCGGGGGGGCTCAATCAGCCCCAGCATTTT. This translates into CASTPGGLNQPQHF.

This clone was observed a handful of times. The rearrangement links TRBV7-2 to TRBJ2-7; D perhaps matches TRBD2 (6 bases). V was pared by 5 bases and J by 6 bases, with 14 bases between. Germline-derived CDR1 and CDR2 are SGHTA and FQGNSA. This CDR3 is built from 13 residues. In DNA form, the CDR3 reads TGTGCCAGCAGCCCTTCCGGGGGTCCCGAGCAGTACTTC. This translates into CASSPSGGPEQYF.

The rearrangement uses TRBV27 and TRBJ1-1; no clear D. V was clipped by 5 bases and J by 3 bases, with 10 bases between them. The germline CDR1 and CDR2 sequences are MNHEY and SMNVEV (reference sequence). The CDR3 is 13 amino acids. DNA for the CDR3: TGTGCCAGCAGTGTAATCGCGTACACTGAAGCTTTCTTT. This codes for CASSVIAYTEAFF.

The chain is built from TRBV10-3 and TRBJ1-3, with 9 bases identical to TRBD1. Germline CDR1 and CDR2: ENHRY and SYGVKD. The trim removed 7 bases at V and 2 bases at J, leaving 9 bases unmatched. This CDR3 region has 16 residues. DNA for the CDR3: TGTGCCATCAAACCTCCGGGACAGGGTGCTGGAAACACCATATATTTT. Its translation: CAIKPPGQGAGNTIYF.

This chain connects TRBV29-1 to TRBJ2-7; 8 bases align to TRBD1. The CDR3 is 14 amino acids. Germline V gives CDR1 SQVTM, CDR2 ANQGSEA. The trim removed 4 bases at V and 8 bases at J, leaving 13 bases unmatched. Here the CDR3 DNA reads TGCAGCGTTGTCCCCGGGGCAGGGGGCGTCAAGCAGTACTTC. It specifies CSVVPGAGGVKQYF.